This T cell receptor (beta chain) was captured by sequencing in a study of blood T cell repertoires in COVID-19. Generated by immunoSEQ multiplex PCR, the TCRdb table keeps only in-frame clones and is missing some. Among approximately 240,000 clones listed, around nine tenths were seen once. It was during active infection that Seattle patients were enrolled and then longitudinally followed. There are 14 residues in the CDR3. Germline V gene sequence: CDR1 SGDLS, CDR2 YYNGEE. Trimming took 0 bases from V and 8 from J; bases not matched to a gene: 4. Sequenced: peripheral blood. The V gene is TRBV9, the J gene TRBJ2-1; TRBD1 matches at 8 bases. The source is a man aged 25-45 years with COVID-19, enrolled during active disease. In DNA form, the CDR3 reads TGTGCCAGCAGCGTAGGAGGACAGGGCGATGAGCAGTTCTTC. It is translated as CASSVGGQGDEQFF.